The 23 T cell receptor beta chains reported below all come from one sample, sequenced in a study of T cells expressing NK-cell markers. TCRdb re-called the 5' RACE reads; every CDR3 protein appears as one record, without DNA. Here the sample table reports approximately 420,000 distinct CDR3 sequences. The sample comprised blood T cells: a sorted CD56 or NKG2C T cell subset, CD4+ or CD8+ T cells, or bulk PBMC T cells (not recorded which). The receptors stem from a woman between 45 and 65 years old in good health.

The chain links TRBV27 to TRBJ1-2; the TCRdb D gene call, TRBD1, has no DNA to confirm it. This CDR3 is 12 amino acids long. CDR1 is MNHEY, CDR2 SMNVEV, per germline (reference sequence). The CDR3 spells CASSPRQGRYTF.

The CDR3 loop is CSVPELYGYTF. The rearrangement joins TRBV29-1 to TRBJ1-2. The CDR3 sequence is 11 residues long. Looked up from germline, CDR1 is SQVTM and CDR2 is ANQGSEA.

This chain uses TRBV7-9 with TRBJ1-4; TCRdb reports TRBD1, a call that lacks DNA to check it against. Germline-derived CDR1 and CDR2 are SEHNR and FQNEAQ (reference sequence). The CDR3 covers 18 residues. The CDR3 protein is CASSRGDGALATNEKLFF.

The chain is built from TRBV10-2 and TRBJ2-3. From germline, CDR1 is WSHSY and CDR2 SAAADI. The CDR3 loop spans 13 amino acids. CDR3 protein: CASSDQQGDTQYF.

The gene calls are TRBV12-3 or TRBV12-4 and TRBJ2-1. This CDR3 region has 11 residues. The CDR3 spells CASRFRAEQFF.

The CDR3 protein is CASSPPPGTARAGELFF. The V call is TRBV6-5, the J call TRBJ2-2. Germline values: CDR1 MNHEY, CDR2 SVGAGI. This CDR3 is 17 amino acids long.

This rearrangement joins TRBV5-6 to TRBJ2-7. Germline V gives CDR1 SGHDT, CDR2 YYEEEE. CDR3 length: 14 residues. CDR3 protein: CASSLARLEDEQYF.

This sequence joins TRBV11-3 and TRBJ2-3; the D call from TCRdb, TRBD1, cannot be confirmed without DNA. In germline, CDR1 is SGHNT, CDR2 YENEEA. The CDR3 covers 15 residues. The CDR3 region is CASSLGTGDTDTQYF.

The V and J genes are TRBV11-2 and TRBJ2-1; TCRdb gives TRBD2 as the D gene, but with no DNA this cannot be confirmed. CDR1 and CDR2 (germline): SGHAT, FQNNGV. The CDR3 totals 13 residues. Here the CDR3 reads CASSSRRDNEQFF. Using reference TRBV11-2 and TRBJ2-1 for the parts outside the CDR3, the full variable domain is EAGVAQSPRYKIIEKRQSVAFWCNPISGHATLYWYQQILGQGPKLLIQFQNNGVVDDSQLPKDRFSAERLKGVDSTLKIQPAKLEDSAVYLCASSSRRDNEQFFGPGTRLTVL.

The chain employs TRBV21-1 and TRBJ2-3; there is no DNA to check the TCRdb D call of TRBD2. TRBV21-1 is described as a pseudogene. The CDR3 sequence is 17 residues long. The CDR3 loop is CASSKDERGSGADTQYF.

The chain couples TRBV20-1 to TRBJ2-3; TCRdb names TRBD1, which stays unverified in the absence of DNA. Germline CDR1 reads DFQATT; CDR2 reads SNEGSKA (reference sequence). The CDR3 extends over 14 amino acids. The CDR3 loop is CSAGRGSSTDTQYF.

This chain connects TRBV27 to TRBJ2-4; TCRdb picks TRBD2, but there is no DNA to check that call. This CDR3 has 13 residues. Germline V gene data show CDR1 as MNHEY and CDR2 as SMNVEV (reference sequence). The CDR3 sequence: CASSSGGLGIQYF.

The rearrangement joins TRBV3-1 to TRBJ2-1. The CDR3 is 15 amino acids. Germline-derived CDR1 and CDR2 are LGHDT and YNNKEL (reference sequence). CDR3: CASSRTQPSYNEQFF.

The chain uses TRBV10-2 and TRBJ1-2; the D gene TCRdb calls, TRBD1, cannot be checked with no DNA. The CDR3 is made up of 15 amino acids. Germline assignment: CDR1 WSHSY and CDR2 SAAADI. The chain's CDR3 is CASTRLGQGNYGYTF.

The V gene is TRBV5-1, the J gene TRBJ2-3; TCRdb designates TRBD2, a call that cannot be tested without DNA. CDR1 and CDR2 from the germline V gene are SGHRS and YFSETQ. This CDR3 region has 16 residues. The CDR3 sequence is CASSGGLAGNADTQYF.

The chain links TRBV12-3 or TRBV12-4 to TRBJ2-1; TCRdb indicates TRBD1, and absent DNA this call remains unverified. The length of the CDR3 is 14 residues. The CDR3 sequence: CASSTNRAGNEQFF.

V is TRBV4-2 and J is TRBJ2-3; TCRdb's assignment of TRBD2 cannot be checked, as there is no DNA. The CDR3 contains 17 residues. Looked up from germline, CDR1 is LGHNA and CDR2 is YNFKEQ. CDR3 region: CASSRNAGTKSTDTQYF.

The chain combines TRBV15 with TRBJ2-1; checking the TCRdb D call of TRBD2 is not possible without DNA. The CDR3 spans 15 residues. CDR1 and CDR2 (germline): LNHNV, YYDKDF (reference sequence). The CDR3 spells CATSVGSGIVNEQFF.

This chain links TRBV20-1 with TRBJ2-1; TCRdb lists TRBD1, though no DNA is available to test this call. The CDR3 contains 16 residues. CDR1 is DFQATT, CDR2 SNEGSKA, per germline (reference sequence). The CDR3 loop is CSARKPGQGVRNEQFF.

This chain links TRBV5-1 with TRBJ2-2; TCRdb indicates TRBD1, and absent DNA this call remains unverified. The CDR3 consists of 13 residues. The germline V gene encodes CDR1 SGHRS and CDR2 YFSETQ. This CDR3 is CASSMTVTGELFF.

This sequence joins TRBV20-1 and TRBJ2-3; TCRdb proposes TRBD1, but this gene call is untestable without DNA. Germline V gives CDR1 DFQATT, CDR2 SNEGSKA (reference sequence). This CDR3 region has 13 residues. The CDR3: CSASGGLTDTQYF.

V is TRBV20-1 and J is TRBJ2-6; TCRdb's D call, TRBD1, is unchecked because there is no DNA. The CDR3 runs to 16 residues. The V gene's germline CDR1 is DFQATT and CDR2 SNEGSKA (reference sequence). CDR3 amino acids: CSAALDRLAGANVLTF.

The rearrangement joins TRBV12-3 or TRBV12-4 to TRBJ2-4; TCRdb selects TRBD1, and the lack of DNA leaves this call unchecked. This CDR3 has 14 amino acids. The CDR3 sequence: CASSLGGKGDIQYF.